This T cell receptor beta chain was captured in a study of human T cells and chemical hapten exposure (TCRdb year 2021). About the study as a whole: For sensitization, 2% DPC in acetone was applied to an approximately 2 cm by approximately 2 cm area of upper inner arm skin. Weekly therapeutic DPC doses were additionally applied to the scalp of patients throughout the roughly 23-week study period. Blood for TCR sequencing was provided by twenty-nine alopecia patients at one to four time points (pre-sensitization, 2, 6 and 24 weeks). Blood samples were taken from patients before sensitization (week 0) and at 2, 6 and about 24 weeks after DPC sensitization. The patient cohort, mostly female, included alopecia areata with under or over 50% scalp involvement, alopecia totalis and alopecia universalis. The libraries were sequenced as a pool, and the TCR yield per sample differed mostly because of small variations in library volumes within the pool. For every blood RNA sample, sequencing covered both the TCR alpha and TCR beta chains. This study followed changes in the peripheral blood TCR repertoire in vivo during primary and secondary sensitization of alopecia patients to the hapten diphenylcyclopropenone (DPC). Patch tests used Finn chambers with 0.01% DPC on the upper back, scored after 6 days by International Contact Dermatitis Research Group standards. General conclusions and limits of the study: All patients had alopecia, a presumed autoimmune disease, so their immune response might differ from that of healthy individuals. Expanded TCRs formed significantly more large CDR3 similarity clusters than pre-sensitization or healthy control sets, consistent with antigen-driven responses. After repeated subsampling, changes were observed in the strength of the expansion versus patch-test correlation and in the threshold at which the correlation became significant. No change with DPC sensitization was found in the number of TCRs above 1 in 1000 frequency, and no evidence of global repertoire structure alterations was found. Patch test score correlated positively with the number of PT1 expanded TCRs, reaching significance at thresholds 8, 16 and 32 but not at 4.

Read against the paper, the sample's time point label means: pre-sensitization, week 0. The treatment or condition label on this specimen signifies: therapeutic diphenylcyclopropenone sensitization with weekly scalp DPC. Total RNA was extracted from unfractionated whole blood collected in Tempus Blood RNA tubes. At every patch-test visit, the blood draw took place before the patch test was put on. Eligible patients were aged 18 to 70, diagnosed with alopecia, deemed suitable for DPC therapy, and excluded if pregnant. The method behind the library was RACE. For sequencing, a NextSeq 500 was employed. During library preparation, unique molecular identifiers were attached to individual cDNA molecules so that TCRs could be counted quantitatively and reproducibly. On the authors' methods: The median number of TCRs per sample was around 100,000, ranging from 23,224 to 690,600. V, J and CDR3 annotation of the TCR reads was carried out using the Decombinator software suite. For the PS versus PT1 abundance plots, all samples were subsampled to the same number of TCRs (28,000). Expanded TCRs were defined as absent before sensitization and observed at least eight times at the 2-week time point. TCRdb reanalyzed the raw reads on its own, using fastp at Q25 for trimming and MiXCR for clone calling, and kept in-frame beta chains. Every CDR3 protein is listed once, alongside the most common genes and DNA of its rows. The V and J calls and clone size are TCRdb's, not the authors'. This sample is represented by about 30,000 distinct CDR3 sequences; about 9.3% of them were singletons. The ten top clones hold 27% of the sample.

Via the germline V gene (reference sequence), CDR1 is SGHNT and CDR2 YYREEE. The CDR3 starts with the cysteine, ends with the phenylalanine, and has 13 residues. Only CDR3 DNA is held: 39 bases, read in frame from base 1. The junction carries 8 bases between V and J, which are trimmed by 0 bases and 5 bases respectively. With respect to this clonotype: The specificity of this receptor is unknown. No per-base quality is available; no much larger clone lies one base away.

In this chain, TRBV5-4 is recombined with TRBJ1-2, with the D gene not confidently named. The specimen was whole blood, collected in connection with sensitization to the hapten diphenylcyclopropenone (DPC). The source is a man aged 50-59 years with alopecia areata. Some clones in this sample may be carry-over from other donors' samples. The DNA sequence reads TGTGCCAGCAGCTTGGGGCGGGAATATGGCTACACCTTC. It translates to CASSLGREYGYTF.